This passage covers 21 T cell receptor beta chains from one sample sequenced in a study of T cell changes during pregnancy in multiple sclerosis. Data came from immunoSEQ multiplex PCR; TCRdb stores just in-frame clones and leaves some out. The sample carries approximately 40,000 clones, under 95% recorded once. Sequencing used CD8+ T cells from peripheral blood mononuclear cells, obtained in the third trimester of pregnancy. Receptors originate from a female donor with multiple sclerosis, enrolled in a pregnancy study.

The gene calls are TRBV29-1 and TRBJ1-6, with 7 bases identical to TRBD1. The CDR3 length is 14 residues. The trim removed 4 bases at V and 9 bases at J, leaving 9 bases unmatched. CDR1 SQVTM and CDR2 ANQGSEA come from the germline V gene. The CDR3 spells CSVGTGMGGSPLHF. In nucleotides, the CDR3 is TGCAGCGTTGGGACAGGAATGGGCGGTTCACCCCTCCACTTT.

The J gene is TRBJ2-7, the V gene TRBV4-1; TRBD1 matches 8 bases. With 4 bases clipped from V and 4 bases from J, the junction kept 6 bases outside the gene matches. The CDR3 has 14 residues. The germline gives CDR1 MGHRA, CDR2 YSYEKL. The CDR3 region is CASSPGQGGYEQYF. DNA for the CDR3: TGCGCCAGCAGCCCAGGACAGGGTGGTTACGAGCAGTACTTC.

The rearrangement uses TRBV9 and TRBJ2-2; the D gene is possibly TRBD1 (6 bases). Deletions cut 5 bases from V and 7 bases from J, with 15 bases between. Looked up from germline, CDR1 is SGDLS and CDR2 is YYNGEE. The CDR3 loop spans 14 amino acids. Written as DNA, the CDR3 is TGTGCCAGCAGAGGGGGTTCGGGAATCGGGGAGCTGTTTTTT. It yields the protein CASRGGSGIGELFF. The entire variable domain, with the rest obtained from reference TRBV9 and TRBJ2-2, is as follows: DSGVTQTPKHLITATGQRVTLRCSPRSGDLSVYWYQQSLDQGLQFLIQYYNGEERAKGNILERFSAQQFPDLHSELNLSSLELGDSALYFCASRGGSGIGELFFGEGSRLTVL.

The chain couples TRBV11-3 to TRBJ2-6; 7 bases line up with TRBD1. Unmatched junction bases numbered 1, after V lost 7 bases and J lost 1 base. The CDR3 sequence is 14 residues long. The germline V gene has CDR1 SGHNT and CDR2 YENEEA. CDR3 amino acids: CASNRGSGANVLTF. Here the CDR3 DNA reads TGTGCCAGCAACAGGGGTTCTGGGGCCAACGTCCTGACTTTC.

As concerns this clone: Germline is not matched at one junction end, which may reflect a read error. The chain joins TRBV7-7 to TRBJ2-7, with 11 bases matching TRBD2. This CDR3 has 14 residues. The germline CDR1 and CDR2 sequences are SSHAT and FNYEAQ (reference sequence). The CDR3 here is CASSPGLADYEQYF. CDR3 DNA: TGTGCTAGCAGCCCGGGACTAGCGGATTACGAGCAGTACTTC.

The V call is TRBV29-1, the J call TRBJ2-7; D might be TRBD1 (6 bases). Trimming stripped 3 bases from V and 5 bases from J, with 14 bases between. Germline assignment: CDR1 SQVTM and CDR2 ANQGSEA. CDR3 length: 13 residues. The CDR3, as DNA: TGCAGCGTTGATAAGGGCAGGGGCAACGAGCAGTACTTC. Its protein product is CSVDKGRGNEQYF.

The chain recombines TRBV27 with TRBJ1-1, with TRBD1 as a possible D gene (6 bases). The V gene's germline CDR1 is MNHEY and CDR2 SMNVEV (reference sequence). The germline V and J ends were trimmed by 5 bases and 10 bases, with 26 bases remaining between them. This CDR3 is 16 amino acids long. In DNA, the CDR3 is TGTGCCAGCAGTACTCTACAGGGTCTCGATATTACTAGAGCTTTCTTT. This encodes CASSTLQGLDITRAFF.

The chain carries TRBV14 and TRBJ2-2; no reliable D call. Germline lookup yields CDR1 SGHDN and CDR2 FVKESK. Trimming took off 4 bases at V and 6 bases at J, with 12 bases between the two ends. The CDR3 length is 14 residues. The CDR3 protein is CASSLHSTPGELFF. Written as DNA, the CDR3 is TGTGCCAGCAGCCTCCATAGTACCCCCGGGGAGCTGTTTTTT.

The CDR3 loop reads CASSTTSGVTDTQYF. CDR3 DNA: TGTGCCAGTAGTACGACTAGCGGGGTCACAGATACGCAGTATTTT. The chain is built from TRBV19 and TRBJ2-3; 11 bases fit TRBD2. Trimming at V came to 4 bases and at J to 2 bases, leaving 2 bases not matched to a gene. This CDR3 spans 15 amino acids. Germline V gene data show CDR1 as LNHDA and CDR2 as SQIVND (reference sequence).

J is TRBJ1-1 and V is TRBV2, with 7 nucleotides matching TRBD1. There are 13 residues in the CDR3. J was trimmed by 10 bases and V by 7 bases; bases with no gene match: 12. Germline CDR1 SNHLY, CDR2 FYNNEI. Here the CDR3 DNA reads TGTGCCAGCAATATCAGACAGGGAAGAGTAGCTTTCTTT. This encodes CASNIRQGRVAFF.

The chain carries TRBV15 and TRBJ1-2; D is unresolved. The CDR3 is 13 amino acids. Trimming shortened V by 0 bases and J by 4 bases, and 6 bases separated the two germline ends. CDR1 and CDR2 (germline): LNHNV, YYDKDF (reference sequence). The CDR3 DNA follows: TGTGCCACCAGCAGAGAGAACGGCTATGGCTACACCTTC. Translated, it gives CATSRENGYGYTF.

The rearrangement joins TRBV28 to TRBJ2-3, with D maybe TRBD1 (6 bases). The CDR3 length is 14 residues. V was pared by 5 bases and J by 6 bases, with 15 bases between. Germline lookup yields CDR1 MDHEN and CDR2 SYDVKM. The CDR3 loop is CASSPNRVRDTQYF. The CDR3 region has the DNA TGTGCCAGCAGTCCGAACAGGGTTAGGGATACGCAGTATTTT. Full variable domain (rest looked up from reference TRBV28 and TRBJ2-3): DVKVTQSSRYLVKRTGEKVFLECVQDMDHENMFWYRQDPGLGLRLIYFSYDVKMKEKGDIPEGYSVSREKKERFSLILESASTNQTSMYLCASSPNRVRDTQYFGPGTRLTVL.

The CDR3 DNA is TGTGCCAGCAGCTTTGCCTTAGTGGGCGAGACCCAGTACTTC. Residues: CASSFALVGETQYF. The chain is built from TRBV7-2 and TRBJ2-5; D remains unclear. This CDR3 spans 14 amino acids. V was shortened by 3 bases and J by 5 bases, with 13 bases between the two germline ends. Germline-derived CDR1 and CDR2 are SGHTA and FQGNSA.

This chain connects TRBV11-3 to TRBJ2-7, with 8 bases fitting TRBD2. The CDR3 sequence is 14 residues long. With V trimmed by 5 bases and J by 4 bases, 7 bases remained unmatched. Germline CDR1 SGHNT, CDR2 YENEEA. The CDR3 DNA is TGTGCCAGCAGCGCCCGGACTAGCAGTTACGAGCAGTACTTC. The encoded protein is CASSARTSSYEQYF.

The rearrangement uses TRBV11-2 and TRBJ1-4; D gene unclear. Per the germline V gene, CDR1 is SGHAT and CDR2 is FQNNGV. V was pared by 2 bases and J by 11 bases, with 12 bases between. The CDR3 spans 13 residues. CDR3 bases: TGTGCCAGCAGCTTATCGCGGGTTTTCAAACTGTTTTTT. Amino acids: CASSLSRVFKLFF.

The rearrangement joins TRBV28 to TRBJ1-5; D perhaps matches TRBD1 (6 bases). Per germline, CDR1 MDHEN and CDR2 SYDVKM. The CDR3 runs to 17 residues. Trimming shortened V by 7 bases and J by 0 bases, and 19 bases separated the two germline ends. CDR3 amino acids: CASIISQGAPSNQPQHF. Written as DNA, the CDR3 is TGTGCCAGCATCATATCACAGGGAGCGCCTAGCAATCAGCCCCAGCATTTT.

The rearrangement joins TRBV19 to TRBJ2-7, with 11 bases identical to TRBD1. CDR3 size: 13 residues. Per germline, CDR1 LNHDA and CDR2 SQIVND (reference sequence). Trimming removed 6 bases from V and 2 bases from J; junction bases left unmatched: 0. The CDR3 DNA reads TGTGCCAGTAGGGGACAGGGGGCCTACGAGCAGTACTTC. Residues: CASRGQGAYEQYF. Together with reference TRBV19 and TRBJ2-7, the CDR3 gives the full variable domain: DGGITQSPKYLFRKEGQNVTLSCEQNLNHDAMYWYRQDPGQGLRLIYYSQIVNDFQKGDIAEGYSVSREKKESFPLTVTSAQKNPTAFYLCASRGQGAYEQYFGPGTRLTVT.

The J gene is TRBJ2-7, the V gene TRBV5-5, with D perhaps TRBD2 (5 bases). Per germline, CDR1 SGHKS and CDR2 YYEKEE (reference sequence). The CDR3 covers 13 residues. V lost 1 base and J 7 bases, leaving 12 bases between the germline ends. The CDR3 loop is CASSLISGWEQYF. CDR3 coding DNA: TGTGCCAGCAGCTTGATCTCGGGGTGGGAGCAGTACTTC.

This chain uses TRBV9 with TRBJ1-4, with 7 bases aligning to TRBD1. The CDR3 spans 16 residues. Germline values: CDR1 SGDLS, CDR2 YYNGEE. V shed 3 bases and J 0 bases; nucleotides not matched to a gene: 5. In nucleotides, the CDR3 is TGTGCCAGCAGCGAAACGGGACAGACAACTAATGAAAAACTGTTTTTT. It yields the protein CASSETGQTTNEKLFF.

The chain links TRBV18 to TRBJ2-1; weak D call: TRBD1 (6 bases). This CDR3 comprises 19 residues. Trimming took 2 bases from V and 2 from J, leaving 22 bases between them. The V gene's germline CDR1 is KGHSH and CDR2 LQKENI. The CDR3 nucleotides read TGTGCCAGCTCACCAAGAGGGGGATCTGTAGCCGGTGCCTACAATGAGCAGTTCTTC. This encodes CASSPRGGSVAGAYNEQFF.

The DNA of the CDR3 is TGTGCCAGCAGCTTGGATGGGGGCCTCTTTGGCACAGATACGCAGTATTTT. The encoded protein is CASSLDGGLFGTDTQYF. The gene calls are TRBV5-6 and TRBJ2-3, with D perhaps TRBD1 (6 bases). Germline V gene lookup returns CDR1 SGHDT and CDR2 YYEEEE. The length of the CDR3 is 17 residues. Trimming took off 0 bases at V and 1 base at J, with 15 bases between the two ends.